This TCR beta chain derives from a study of T-cell memory formation after mild COVID-19. Study-wide context: Most TCR clusters belonged to a single donor.

To note about this clonotype: The target antigen is unknown.

Findings and limits, study-wide: Of the contracting clones, CD4+ ones lay mainly in CM and EM, and CD8+ ones in EMRA. Some clones that responded were present in memory (sampled pre-infection), which suggests cross-reactive memory joined.

The CDR3 is 15 residues long. Germline-derived CDR1 and CDR2 are MNHEY and SVGEGT. V lost 3 bases and J 0 bases, leaving 11 bases between the germline ends. It was 5'RACE with constant-segment primers that produced the TCR alpha and TCR beta cDNA libraries, which carried sample barcodes and UMIs. From the 5' RACE reads, TCRdb called clonotypes with MiXCR, one entry per CDR3 protein. The table has about 360,000 distinct CDR3 sequences, 13% to 15% seen once. The TCR was taken from a man aged 18 to 29 who had mild COVID-19 (a few samples of this study predate the infection). Cell type and time point are not known. The gene calls are TRBV6-2 or TRBV6-3 and TRBJ1-1; no clear D. The specimen was PBMCs or a T cell subset sorted from them (not recorded which). The CDR3 nucleotides are TGTGCCAGCAGTTATCTGGCGGGCCTGAACACTGAAGCTTTCTTT. It encodes CASSYLAGLNTEAFF.